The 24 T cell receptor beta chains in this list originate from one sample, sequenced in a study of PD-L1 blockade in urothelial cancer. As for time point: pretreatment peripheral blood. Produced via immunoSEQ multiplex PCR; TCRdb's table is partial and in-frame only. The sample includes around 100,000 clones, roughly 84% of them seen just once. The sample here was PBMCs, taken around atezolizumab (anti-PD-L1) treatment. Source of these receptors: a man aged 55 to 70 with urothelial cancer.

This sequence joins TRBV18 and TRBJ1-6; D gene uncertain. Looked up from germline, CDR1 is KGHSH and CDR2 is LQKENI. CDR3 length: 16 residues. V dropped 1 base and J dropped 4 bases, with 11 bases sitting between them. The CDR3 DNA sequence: TGTGCCAGCTCACCACTGACGGCAGCGTATAATTCACCCCTCCACTTT. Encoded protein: CASSPLTAAYNSPLHF.

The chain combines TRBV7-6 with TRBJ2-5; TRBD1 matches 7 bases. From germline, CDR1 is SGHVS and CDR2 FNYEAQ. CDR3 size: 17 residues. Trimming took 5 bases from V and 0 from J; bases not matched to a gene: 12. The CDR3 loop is CASSPRQGRSYQETQYF. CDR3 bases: TGTGCCAGCAGCCCCAGACAGGGTCGGAGCTACCAAGAGACCCAGTACTTC.

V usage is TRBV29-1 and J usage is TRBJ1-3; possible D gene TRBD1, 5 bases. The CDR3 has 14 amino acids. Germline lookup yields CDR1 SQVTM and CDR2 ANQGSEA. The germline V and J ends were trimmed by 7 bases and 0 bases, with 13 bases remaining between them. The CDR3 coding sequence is TGCAGCGCCCGACAGTCTTTCTCTGGAAACACCATATATTTT. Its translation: CSARQSFSGNTIYF.

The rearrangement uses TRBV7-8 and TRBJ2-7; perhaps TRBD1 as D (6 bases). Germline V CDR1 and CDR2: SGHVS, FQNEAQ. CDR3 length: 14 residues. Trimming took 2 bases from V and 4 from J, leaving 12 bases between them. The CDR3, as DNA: TGTGCCAGCAGCTTAATCGTCAGGGGATACGAGCAGTACTTC. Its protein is CASSLIVRGYEQYF.

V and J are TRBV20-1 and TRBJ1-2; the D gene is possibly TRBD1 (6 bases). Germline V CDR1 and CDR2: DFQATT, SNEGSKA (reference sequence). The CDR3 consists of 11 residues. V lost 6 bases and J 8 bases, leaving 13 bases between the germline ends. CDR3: CSAQQGVGYTF. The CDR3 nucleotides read TGCAGTGCCCAACAGGGTGTGGGCTACACCTTC.

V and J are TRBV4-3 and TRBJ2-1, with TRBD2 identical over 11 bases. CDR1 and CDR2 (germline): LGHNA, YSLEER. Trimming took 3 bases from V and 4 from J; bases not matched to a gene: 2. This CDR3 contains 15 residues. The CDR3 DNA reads TGCGCCAGCAGCCAGTTAGCGGGGGGGTACAATGAGCAGTTCTTC. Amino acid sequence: CASSQLAGGYNEQFF.

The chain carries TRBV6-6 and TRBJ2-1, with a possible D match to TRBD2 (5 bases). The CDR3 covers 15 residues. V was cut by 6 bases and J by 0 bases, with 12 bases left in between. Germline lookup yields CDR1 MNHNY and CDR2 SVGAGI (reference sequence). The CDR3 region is CASRSGWSSYNEQFF. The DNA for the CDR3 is TGTGCCAGCAGATCGGGGTGGAGCTCCTACAATGAGCAGTTCTTC.

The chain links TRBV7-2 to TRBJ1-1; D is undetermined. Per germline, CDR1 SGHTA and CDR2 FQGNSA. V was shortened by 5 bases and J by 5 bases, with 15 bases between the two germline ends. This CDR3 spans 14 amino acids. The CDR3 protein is CASSPPGRDTEAFF. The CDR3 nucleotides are TGTGCCAGCAGCCCCCCCGGTCGGGATACTGAAGCTTTCTTT.

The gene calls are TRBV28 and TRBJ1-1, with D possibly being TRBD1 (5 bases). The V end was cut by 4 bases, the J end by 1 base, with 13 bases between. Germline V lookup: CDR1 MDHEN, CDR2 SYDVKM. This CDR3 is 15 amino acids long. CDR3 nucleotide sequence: TGTGCCAGCAGTTCGACCGGGACTCGGAACACTGAAGCTTTCTTT. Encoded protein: CASSSTGTRNTEAFF.

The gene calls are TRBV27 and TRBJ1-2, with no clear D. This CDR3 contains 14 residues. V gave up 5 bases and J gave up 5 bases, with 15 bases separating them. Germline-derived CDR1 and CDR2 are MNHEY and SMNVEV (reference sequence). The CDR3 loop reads CASSPPGVGYGYTF. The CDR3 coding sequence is TGTGCCAGCAGTCCCCCCGGGGTGGGGTATGGCTACACCTTC.

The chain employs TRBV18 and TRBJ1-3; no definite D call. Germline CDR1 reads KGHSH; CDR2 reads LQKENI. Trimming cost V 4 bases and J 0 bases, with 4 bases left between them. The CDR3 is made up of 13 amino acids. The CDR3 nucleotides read TGTGCCAGCTCACTAATCTCTGGAAACACCATATATTTT. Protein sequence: CASSLISGNTIYF.

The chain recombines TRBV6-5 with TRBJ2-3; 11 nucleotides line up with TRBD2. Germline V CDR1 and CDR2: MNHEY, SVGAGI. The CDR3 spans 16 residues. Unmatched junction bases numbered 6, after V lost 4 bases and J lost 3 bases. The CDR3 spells CASSFTSGSGTDTQYF. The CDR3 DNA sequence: TGTGCCAGCAGTTTCACTAGCGGGAGTGGAACAGATACGCAGTATTTT.

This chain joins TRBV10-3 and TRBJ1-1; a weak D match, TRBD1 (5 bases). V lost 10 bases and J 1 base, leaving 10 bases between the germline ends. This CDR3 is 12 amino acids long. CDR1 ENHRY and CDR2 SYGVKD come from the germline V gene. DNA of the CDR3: TGTGCCACCGGACACCAGAACACTGAAGCTTTCTTT. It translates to CATGHQNTEAFF.

CDR3 nucleotides: TGTGCCAGCAGCGTAGGGGTGACAGGCCATCAGCCCCAGCATTTT. It is translated as CASSVGVTGHQPQHF. The V and J genes are TRBV9 and TRBJ1-5; tentative D call: TRBD1 (6 bases). This CDR3 is built from 15 residues. In germline, CDR1 is SGDLS, CDR2 YYNGEE. Trimming took off 0 bases at V and 5 bases at J, with 12 bases between the two ends.

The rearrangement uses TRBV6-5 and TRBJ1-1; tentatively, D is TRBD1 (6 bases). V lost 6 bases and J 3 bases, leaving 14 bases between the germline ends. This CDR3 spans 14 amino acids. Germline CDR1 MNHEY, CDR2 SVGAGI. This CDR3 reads CASRNWGGDTEAFF. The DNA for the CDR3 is TGTGCCAGCAGGAACTGGGGGGGCGACACTGAAGCTTTCTTT.

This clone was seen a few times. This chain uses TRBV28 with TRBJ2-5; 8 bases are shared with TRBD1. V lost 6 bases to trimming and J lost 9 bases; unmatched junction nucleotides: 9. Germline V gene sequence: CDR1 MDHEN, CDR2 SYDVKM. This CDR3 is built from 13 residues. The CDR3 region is CASRPGTGWAQYF. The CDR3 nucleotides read TGTGCCAGCAGGCCCGGGACAGGTTGGGCCCAGTACTTC.

CDR3 bases: TGCGCCAGCAGCAGGACTAGCGGCTACACCGGGGAGCTGTTTTTT. This gives the protein CASSRTSGYTGELFF. This chain joins TRBV5-1 and TRBJ2-2; 10 nucleotides align to TRBD2. The CDR3 is 15 amino acids. V was clipped by 4 bases and J by 3 bases; unmatched bases: 3. CDR1 and CDR2 (germline): SGHRS, YFSETQ.

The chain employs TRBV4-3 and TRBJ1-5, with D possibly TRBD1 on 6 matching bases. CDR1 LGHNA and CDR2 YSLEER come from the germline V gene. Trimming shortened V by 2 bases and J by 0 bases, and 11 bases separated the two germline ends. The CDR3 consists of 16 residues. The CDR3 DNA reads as TGCGCCAGCAGCCAAACCCTGGGGGCTAGCAATCAGCCCCAGCATTTT. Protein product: CASSQTLGASNQPQHF.

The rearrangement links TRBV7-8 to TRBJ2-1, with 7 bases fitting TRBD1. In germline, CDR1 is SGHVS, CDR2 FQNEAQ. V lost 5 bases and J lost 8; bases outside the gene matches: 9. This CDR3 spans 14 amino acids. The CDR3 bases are TGTGCCAGCAGCCGACAGGGCGCGTGGGATGAGCAGTTCTTC. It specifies CASSRQGAWDEQFF.

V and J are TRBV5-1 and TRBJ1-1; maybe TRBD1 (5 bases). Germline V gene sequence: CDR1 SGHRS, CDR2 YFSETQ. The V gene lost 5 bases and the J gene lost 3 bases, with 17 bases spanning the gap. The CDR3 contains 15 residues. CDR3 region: CASRGQANRYTEAFF. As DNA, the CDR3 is TGCGCCAGCAGGGGGCAGGCCAATCGCTACACTGAAGCTTTCTTT.

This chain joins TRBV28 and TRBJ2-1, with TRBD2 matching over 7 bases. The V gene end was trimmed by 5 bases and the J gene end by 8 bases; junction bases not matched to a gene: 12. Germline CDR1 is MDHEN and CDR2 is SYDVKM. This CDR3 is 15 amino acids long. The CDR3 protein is CASSRTPPGLYEQFF. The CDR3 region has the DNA TGTGCCAGCAGTCGTACCCCACCGGGACTATATGAGCAGTTCTTC.

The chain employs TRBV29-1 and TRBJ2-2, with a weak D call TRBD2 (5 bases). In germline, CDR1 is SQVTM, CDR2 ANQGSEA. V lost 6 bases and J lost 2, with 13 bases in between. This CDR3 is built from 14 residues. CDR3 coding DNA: TGCAGCGTCGGCGGGCGGACTAACACCGGGGAGCTGTTTTTT. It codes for CSVGGRTNTGELFF.

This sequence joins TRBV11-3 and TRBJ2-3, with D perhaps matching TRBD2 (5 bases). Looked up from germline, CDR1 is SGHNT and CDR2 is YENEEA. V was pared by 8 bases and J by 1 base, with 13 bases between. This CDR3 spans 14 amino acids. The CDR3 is CASGAGKGTDTQYF. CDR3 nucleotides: TGTGCCAGCGGAGCCGGGAAGGGCACAGATACGCAGTATTTT.

The CDR3 DNA sequence: TGTGCCAGCAGCCAGGGACAGGGAAGCAATCAGCCCCAGCATTTT. As protein: CASSQGQGSNQPQHF. V is TRBV7-6 and J is TRBJ1-5; TRBD1 matches 9 bases. The germline V gene has CDR1 SGHVS and CDR2 FNYEAQ. There are 15 residues in the CDR3. Losses at the gene ends were 5 bases for V and 1 base for J; bases not matched to a gene: 3.